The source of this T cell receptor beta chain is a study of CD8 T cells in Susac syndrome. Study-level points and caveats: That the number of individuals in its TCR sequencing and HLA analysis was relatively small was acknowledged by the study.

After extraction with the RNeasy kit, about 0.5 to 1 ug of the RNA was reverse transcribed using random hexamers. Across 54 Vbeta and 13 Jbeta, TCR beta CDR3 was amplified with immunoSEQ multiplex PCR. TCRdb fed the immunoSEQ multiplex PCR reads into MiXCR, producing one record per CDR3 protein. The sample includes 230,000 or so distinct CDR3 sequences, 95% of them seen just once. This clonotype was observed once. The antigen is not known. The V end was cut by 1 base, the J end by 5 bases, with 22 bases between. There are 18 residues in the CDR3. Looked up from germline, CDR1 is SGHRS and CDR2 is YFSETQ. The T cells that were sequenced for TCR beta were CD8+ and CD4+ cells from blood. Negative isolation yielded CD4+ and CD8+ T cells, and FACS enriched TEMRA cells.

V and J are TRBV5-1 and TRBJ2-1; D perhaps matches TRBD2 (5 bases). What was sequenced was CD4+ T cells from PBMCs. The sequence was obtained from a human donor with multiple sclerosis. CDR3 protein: CASSLTPNYERNNNEQFF. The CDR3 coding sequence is TGCGCCAGCAGCTTGACCCCCAACTATGAGCGGAACAACAATGAGCAGTTCTTC.